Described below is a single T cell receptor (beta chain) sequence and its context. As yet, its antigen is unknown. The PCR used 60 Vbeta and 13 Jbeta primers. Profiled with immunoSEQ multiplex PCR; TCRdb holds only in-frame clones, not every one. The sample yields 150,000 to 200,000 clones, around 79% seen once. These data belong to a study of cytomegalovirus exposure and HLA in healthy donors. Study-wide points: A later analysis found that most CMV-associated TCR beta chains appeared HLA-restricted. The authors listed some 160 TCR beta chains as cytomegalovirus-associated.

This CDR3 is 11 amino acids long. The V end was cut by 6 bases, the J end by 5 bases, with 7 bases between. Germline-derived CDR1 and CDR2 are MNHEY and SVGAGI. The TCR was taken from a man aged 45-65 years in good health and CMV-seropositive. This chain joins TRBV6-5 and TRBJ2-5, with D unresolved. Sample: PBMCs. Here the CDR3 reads CASRHGETQYF. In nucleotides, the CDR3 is TGTGCCAGCAGGCACGGGGAGACCCAGTACTTC.